This TCR beta chain was profiled in a study of blood T cell repertoires in COVID-19. Study information: Acute and convalescent COVID-19 specimens originated in the United States, Italy and Spain. T cells, B-cell-depleted T cells, or PBMCs provided the cDNA or gDNA that served as material.

Original methodology: Estimation of nucleated cell counts was performed using reference gene primer amplification. Only in-frame clones appear in the TCRdb table, and some are missing; sequencing was by immunoSEQ multiplex PCR. V, J and clone size are those of that table, while D and trimming were read from the DNA. This sample has about 240,000 clones, with roughly 80% found just once. The receptor comes from a woman in her late teens or twenties with acute or convalescent COVID-19. The sequenced sample consisted of peripheral blood.

CDR3 nucleotides: TGTGCCAGCAGTGTCAGACAGGGCGCTTATGGCTACACCTTC. Amino acid sequence: CASSVRQGAYGYTF. The chain joins TRBV27 to TRBJ1-2; TRBD1 matches at 7 bases. This CDR3 contains 14 residues. V lost 5 bases and J lost 5; bases outside the gene matches: 8. CDR1 is MNHEY and CDR2 is SMNVEV in the germline V gene (reference sequence).